This T cell receptor beta chain is from a study of regulatory T cells in long-lasting Graves disease. Time point of the sample: persistent/refractory GD, antithyroid drugs over 5 years with positive TRAb. Preparation of the TCR library used RNA extracted from PBMCs. Graves' disease diagnoses used American Thyroid Association guidelines. Ten or more counts support this clonotype. As yet, its antigen is unknown. V lost 0 bases to trimming and J lost 2 bases; unmatched junction nucleotides: 8. Germline CDR1 and CDR2: MDHEN and SYDVKM. The CDR3 covers 19 residues. In building TCR beta libraries, iRepertoire HTBI primers were used together with Arm-PCR of CDR3 regions. TCRdb independently ran MiXCR on the multiplex PCR reads; one entry per CDR3 protein. The table has fewer than 450,000 distinct CDR3 sequences, around 20% seen once; the top ten hold roughly 30%. Notes on the study in general: The sample size was small, and this may have reduced accuracy. Patients with persistent Graves' had lower TCR diversity than newly diagnosed patients. There was favoring of TRBV28, TRBJ1-2 and TRBJ2-5 in persistent disease.

Source: peripheral blood mononuclear cells (PBMCs), taken when the disease was refractory, from a patient treated with antithyroid drugs. The sequence was obtained from a female donor with Graves disease. This sequence joins TRBV28 and TRBJ2-6; 9 nucleotides match TRBD2. The CDR3 region is CASSLWAGGPPPGANVLTF. The CDR3 coding sequence is TGTGCCAGCAGTTTATGGGCGGGAGGGCCTCCGCCTGGGGCCAACGTCCTGACTTTC. Drawing the rest from reference TRBV28 and TRBJ2-6, the complete variable domain is DVKVTQSSRYLVKRTGEKVFLECVQDMDHENMFWYRQDPGLGLRLIYFSYDVKMKEKGDIPEGYSVSREKKERFSLILESASTNQTSMYLCASSLWAGGPPPGANVLTFGAGSRLTVL.